This T cell receptor beta chain was sequenced for a study of blood T cells in healthy people across ages. A second about 7 to 12 cycle PCR used barcoded and J-beta primers. TCRdb re-derived calls from the 5' RACE reads in MiXCR, one entry per CDR3 protein. The table lists 1,300,000 or so distinct CDR3 sequences, roughly 60% of them singletons. This clonotype turned up a few times. The germline V and J ends were trimmed by 4 bases and 7 bases, with 16 bases remaining between them. This CDR3 comprises 14 residues. In germline, CDR1 is MDHEN, CDR2 SYDVKM. The chain employs TRBV28 and TRBJ2-5; TRBD1 is a possible D gene (5 bases). Sample: blood. This TCR derives from a young man in good health. CDR3 sequence (DNA): TGTGCCAGCAGTTCAGGGCCCCCGGAGAGGACCCAGTACTTC. Its translation: CASSSGPPERTQYF.